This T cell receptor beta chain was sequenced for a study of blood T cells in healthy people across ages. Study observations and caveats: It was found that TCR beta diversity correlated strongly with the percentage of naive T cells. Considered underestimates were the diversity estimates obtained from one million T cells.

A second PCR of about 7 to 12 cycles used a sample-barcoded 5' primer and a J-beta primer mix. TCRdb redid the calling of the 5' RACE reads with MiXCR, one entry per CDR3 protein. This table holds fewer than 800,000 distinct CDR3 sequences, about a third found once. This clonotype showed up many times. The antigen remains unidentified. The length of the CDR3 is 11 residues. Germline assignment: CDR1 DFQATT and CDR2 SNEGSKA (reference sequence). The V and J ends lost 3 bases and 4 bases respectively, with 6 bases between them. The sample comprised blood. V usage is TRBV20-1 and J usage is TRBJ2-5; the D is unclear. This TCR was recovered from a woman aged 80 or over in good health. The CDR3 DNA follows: TGCAGTGCTAGCGCCCCAGAGACCCAGTACTTC. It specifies CSASAPETQYF.